The following is a T cell receptor (beta chain) sequence with its context. Its matching antigen is unknown. Produced via immunoSEQ multiplex PCR; TCRdb's table is partial and in-frame only. Among 53,000 or so clones, 90% to 95% were seen once, and the ten largest hold about 20%. The length of the CDR3 is 13 residues. V lost 6 bases and J 1 base, leaving 6 bases between the germline ends. Germline V gene data show CDR1 as MNHEY and CDR2 as SVGAGI. The sample comes from a study of T cells in localized non-small cell lung cancer. Study-level results: Within adjacent lung there appeared a median around 55 of the top 100 tumor clones. Owing to sequencing of a solitary tumor region, heterogeneity cannot be discounted. An association was observed between higher blood T cell density and longer overall survival.

The receptor's source is a man aged 35 to 70 with stage I lung adenocarcinoma. V is TRBV6-5 and J is TRBJ1-4; D is uncertain. Source: peripheral blood, taken before any cancer treatment. The CDR3 coding sequence is TGTGCCAGCAGGCAGGAAACTAATGAAAAACTGTTTTTT. Encoded protein: CASRQETNEKLFF.